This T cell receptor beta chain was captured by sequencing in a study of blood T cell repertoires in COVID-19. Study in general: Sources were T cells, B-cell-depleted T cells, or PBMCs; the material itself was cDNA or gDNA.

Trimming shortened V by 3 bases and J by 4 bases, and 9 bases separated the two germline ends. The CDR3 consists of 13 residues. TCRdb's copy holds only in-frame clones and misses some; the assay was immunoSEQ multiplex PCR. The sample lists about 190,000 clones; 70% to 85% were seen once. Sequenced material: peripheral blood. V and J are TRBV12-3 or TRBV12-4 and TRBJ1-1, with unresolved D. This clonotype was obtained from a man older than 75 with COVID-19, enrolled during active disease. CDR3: CASSFNGGTEAFF. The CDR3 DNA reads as TGTGCCAGCAGTTTTAATGGCGGCACTGAAGCTTTCTTT.